Here is one TCR beta chain with its context. The target antigen is unknown. Researchers reported that TCR beta cDNA libraries carried unique molecular identifiers. TCRdb reprocessed the PCR reads with MiXCR, giving one entry per CDR3 protein. The sample carries roughly 150,000 distinct CDR3 sequences, about 36% recorded once. The sample originates from a study of post-analysis software for immune sequencing data. Per the germline V gene, CDR1 is SNHLY and CDR2 is FYNNEI. The CDR3 totals 15 residues. The trim removed 4 bases at V and 7 bases at J, leaving 4 bases unmatched. Overall study results and limits: Four or five TRBV segments, including TRBV5-6, TRBV5-1 and TRBV20-1, were more frequent in patients than controls. Pronounced co-clustering by F measure was evident among identically batched samples.

The chain is built from TRBV2 and TRBJ2-1; 13 bases match TRBD2. The sequence was collected from a girl aged 10 to 17 with multiple sclerosis. Source: blood, taken after autologous hematopoietic stem cell transplantation. CDR3 amino acids: CASSGGLAGRNEQFF. For the CDR3, the DNA is TGTGCCAGCAGTGGGGGACTAGCGGGACGTAATGAGCAGTTCTTC.